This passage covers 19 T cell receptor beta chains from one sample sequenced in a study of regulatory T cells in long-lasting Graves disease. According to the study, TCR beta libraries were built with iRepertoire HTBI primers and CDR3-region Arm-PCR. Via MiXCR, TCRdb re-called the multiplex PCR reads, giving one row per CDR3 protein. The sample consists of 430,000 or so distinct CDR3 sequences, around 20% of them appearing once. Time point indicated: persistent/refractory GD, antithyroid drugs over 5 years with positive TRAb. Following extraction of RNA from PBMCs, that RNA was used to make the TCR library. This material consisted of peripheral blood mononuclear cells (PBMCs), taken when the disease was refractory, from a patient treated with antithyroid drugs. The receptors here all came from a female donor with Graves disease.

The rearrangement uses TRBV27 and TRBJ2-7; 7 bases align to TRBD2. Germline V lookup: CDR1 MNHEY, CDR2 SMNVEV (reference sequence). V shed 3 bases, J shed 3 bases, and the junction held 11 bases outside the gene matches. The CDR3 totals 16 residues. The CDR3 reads CASSFTGTTLDYEQYF. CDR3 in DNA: TGTGCCAGCAGTTTCACCGGGACTACCCTGGACTACGAGCAGTACTTC.

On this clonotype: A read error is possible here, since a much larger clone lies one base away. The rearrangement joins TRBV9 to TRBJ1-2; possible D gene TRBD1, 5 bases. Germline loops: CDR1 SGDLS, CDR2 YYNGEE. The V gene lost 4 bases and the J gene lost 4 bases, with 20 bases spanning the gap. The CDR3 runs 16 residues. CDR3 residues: CASSTTPQGGAYGYTF. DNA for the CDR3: TGTGCCAGCAGCACCACCCCGCAGGGCGGAGCCTATGGCTACACCTTC.

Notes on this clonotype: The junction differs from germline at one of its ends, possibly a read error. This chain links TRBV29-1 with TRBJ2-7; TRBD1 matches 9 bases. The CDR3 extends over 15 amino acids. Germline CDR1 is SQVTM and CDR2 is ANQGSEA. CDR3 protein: CNVEVAGQGIYEQYF. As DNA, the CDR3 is TGCAACGTTGAAGTGGCGGGACAGGGAATCTACGAGCAGTACTTC.

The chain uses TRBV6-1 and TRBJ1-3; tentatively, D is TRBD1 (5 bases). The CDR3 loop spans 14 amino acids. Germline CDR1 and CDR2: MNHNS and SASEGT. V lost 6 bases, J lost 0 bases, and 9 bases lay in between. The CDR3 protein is CASRPQVSGNTIYF. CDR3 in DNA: TGTGCCAGCAGGCCACAGGTCTCTGGAAACACCATATATTTT.

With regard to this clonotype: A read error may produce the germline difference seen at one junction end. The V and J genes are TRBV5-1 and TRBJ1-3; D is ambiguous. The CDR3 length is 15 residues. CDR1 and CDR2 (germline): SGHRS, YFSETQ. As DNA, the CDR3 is TGCGCCAGCAGTTTGGACGCGGACTCTGGAAACACCATATATTTT. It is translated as CASSLDADSGNTIYF.

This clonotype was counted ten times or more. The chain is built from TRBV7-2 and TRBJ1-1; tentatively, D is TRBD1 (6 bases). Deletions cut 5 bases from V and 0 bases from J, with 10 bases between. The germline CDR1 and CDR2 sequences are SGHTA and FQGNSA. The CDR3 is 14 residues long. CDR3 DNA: TGTGCCAGCAGCCGGGACACTTTGAACACTGAAGCTTTCTTT. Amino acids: CASSRDTLNTEAFF. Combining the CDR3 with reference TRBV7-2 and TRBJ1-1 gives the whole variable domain GAGVSQSPSNKVTEKGKDVELRCDPISGHTALYWYRQSLGQGLEFLIYFQGNSAPDKSGLPSDRFSAERTGGSVSTLTIQRTQQEDSAVYLCASSRDTLNTEAFFGQGTRLTVV.

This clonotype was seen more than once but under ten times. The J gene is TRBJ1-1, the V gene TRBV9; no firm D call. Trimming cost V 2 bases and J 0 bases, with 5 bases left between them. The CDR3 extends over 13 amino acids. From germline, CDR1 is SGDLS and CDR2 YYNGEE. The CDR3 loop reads CASSVELNTEAFF. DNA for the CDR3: TGTGCCAGCAGCGTTGAACTGAACACTGAAGCTTTCTTT.

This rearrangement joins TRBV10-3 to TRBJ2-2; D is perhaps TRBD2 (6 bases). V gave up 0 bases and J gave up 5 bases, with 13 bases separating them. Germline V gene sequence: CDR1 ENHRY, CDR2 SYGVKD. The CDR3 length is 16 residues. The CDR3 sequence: CAISESPLGGTGELFF. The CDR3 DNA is TGTGCCATCAGTGAGTCCCCTCTTGGGGGGACCGGGGAGCTGTTTTTT.

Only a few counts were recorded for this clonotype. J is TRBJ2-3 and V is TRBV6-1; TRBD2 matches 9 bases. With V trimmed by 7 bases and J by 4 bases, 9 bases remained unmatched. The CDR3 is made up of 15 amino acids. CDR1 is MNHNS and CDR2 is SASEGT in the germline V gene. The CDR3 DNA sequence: TGTGCCAGCACCCTGAGAGCGGGAGGACCAGATACGCAGTATTTT. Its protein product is CASTLRAGGPDTQYF.

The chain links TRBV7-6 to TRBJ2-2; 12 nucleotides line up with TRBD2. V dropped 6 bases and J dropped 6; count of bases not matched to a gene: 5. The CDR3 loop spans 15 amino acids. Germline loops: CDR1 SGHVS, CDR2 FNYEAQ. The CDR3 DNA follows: TGTGCCAGCAGAACCGGGACTAGCGGGTCCGGGGAGCTGTTTTTT. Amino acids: CASRTGTSGSGELFF.

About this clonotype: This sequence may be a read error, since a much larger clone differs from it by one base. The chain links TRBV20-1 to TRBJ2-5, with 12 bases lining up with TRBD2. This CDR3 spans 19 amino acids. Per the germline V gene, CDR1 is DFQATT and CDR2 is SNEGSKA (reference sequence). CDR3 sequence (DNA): TGCAGTGCTAGAGACCGAATCAGGCTAGCGGGAGGGCCGGGAGAGACCCAGTGCTTC. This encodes CSARDRIRLAGGPGETQCF.

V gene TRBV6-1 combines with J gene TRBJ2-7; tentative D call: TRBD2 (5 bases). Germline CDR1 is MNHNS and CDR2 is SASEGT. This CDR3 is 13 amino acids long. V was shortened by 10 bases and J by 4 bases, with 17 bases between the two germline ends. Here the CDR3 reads CATEGESRYEQYF. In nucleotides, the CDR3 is TGTGCCACTGAGGGCGAGAGTAGATACGAGCAGTACTTC.

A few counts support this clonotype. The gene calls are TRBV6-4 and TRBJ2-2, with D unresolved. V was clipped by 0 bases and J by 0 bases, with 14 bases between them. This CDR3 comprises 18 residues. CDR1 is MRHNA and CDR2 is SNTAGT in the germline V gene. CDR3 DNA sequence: TGTGCCAGCAGTGACTCGCGGTTTGGCAGCCCGAACACCGGGGAGCTGTTTTTT. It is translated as CASSDSRFGSPNTGELFF.

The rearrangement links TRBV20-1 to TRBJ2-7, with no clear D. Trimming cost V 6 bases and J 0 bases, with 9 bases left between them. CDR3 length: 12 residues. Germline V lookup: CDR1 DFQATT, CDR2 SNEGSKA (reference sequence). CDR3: CSAAASSYEQYF. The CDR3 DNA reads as TGCAGTGCCGCCGCGAGCTCCTACGAGCAGTACTTC.

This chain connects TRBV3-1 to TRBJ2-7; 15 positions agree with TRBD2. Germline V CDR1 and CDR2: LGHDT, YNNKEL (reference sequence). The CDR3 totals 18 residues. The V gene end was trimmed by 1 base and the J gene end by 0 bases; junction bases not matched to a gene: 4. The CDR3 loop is CASSQGTSGRVHSYEQYF. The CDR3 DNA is TGTGCCAGCAGCCAAGGGACTAGCGGGAGGGTCCACTCCTACGAGCAGTACTTC.

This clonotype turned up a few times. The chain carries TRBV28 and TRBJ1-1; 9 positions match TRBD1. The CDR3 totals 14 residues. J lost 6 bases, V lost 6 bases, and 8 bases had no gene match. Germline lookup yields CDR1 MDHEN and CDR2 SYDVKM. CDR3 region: CASRTGTGRAEAFF. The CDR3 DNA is TGTGCCAGCAGGACCGGGACAGGGAGGGCTGAAGCTTTCTTT.

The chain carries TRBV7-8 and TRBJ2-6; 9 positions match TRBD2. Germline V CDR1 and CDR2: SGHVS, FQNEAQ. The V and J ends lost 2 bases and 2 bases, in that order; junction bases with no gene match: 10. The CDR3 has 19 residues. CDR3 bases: TGTGCCAGCAGCTTATTGTCGGATCTAGCGGGACCTGGGGCCAACGTCCTGACTTTC. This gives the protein CASSLLSDLAGPGANVLTF.

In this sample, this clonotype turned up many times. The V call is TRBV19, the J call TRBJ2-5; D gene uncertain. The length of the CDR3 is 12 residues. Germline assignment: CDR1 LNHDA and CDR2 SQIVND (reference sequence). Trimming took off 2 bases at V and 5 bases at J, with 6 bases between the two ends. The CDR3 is CASSIPHETQYF. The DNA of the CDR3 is TGTGCCAGTAGTATACCTCATGAGACCCAGTACTTC.

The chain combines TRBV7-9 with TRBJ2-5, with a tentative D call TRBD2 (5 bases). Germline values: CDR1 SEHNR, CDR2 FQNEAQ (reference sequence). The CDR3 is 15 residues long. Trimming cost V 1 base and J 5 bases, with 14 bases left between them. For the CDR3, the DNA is TGTGCCAGCAGCTTAGTTTTTGGGAGTGGGGAGACCCAGTACTTC. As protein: CASSLVFGSGETQYF.